What follows are 25 T cell receptor beta chains derived from one specimen sequenced in a study of CD8+ T cells in alopecia areata. TCR sequencing used cDNA made by reverse transcription of extracted RNA. Libraries were prepared by immunoSEQ multiplex PCR; TCRdb keeps only in-frame clonotypes and omits some of them. Of 150,000 to 200,000 clones listed, roughly three fifths are singletons. Documented treatment: oral pan-JAK inhibitor, 5-10 mg twice daily. Sample: CD4+ T cells sorted from blood, taken at week 4, from a patient treated with tofacitinib. These receptors all come from a human donor with alopecia areata.

J is TRBJ1-4 and V is TRBV27; D is possibly TRBD1 (6 bases). The length of the CDR3 is 14 residues. Trimming cost V 2 bases and J 4 bases, with 8 bases left between them. CDR1 is MNHEY, CDR2 SMNVEV, per germline (reference sequence). CDR3 residues: CASSLKQGNEKLFF. The DNA of the CDR3 is TGTGCCAGCAGTTTAAAACAGGGTAATGAAAAACTGTTTTTT.

CDR3 nucleotides: TGCGCCAGCAGCCAGACCGGGACTAGCGGGGGCCGACAAGAGACCCAGTACTTC. This translates into CASSQTGTSGGRQETQYF. The J gene is TRBJ2-5, the V gene TRBV4-1, with 14 bases identical to TRBD2. This CDR3 comprises 18 residues. Germline-derived CDR1 and CDR2 are MGHRA and YSYEKL. After removal of 3 bases from V and 2 bases from J, the junction contained 8 bases not matched to a gene.

The chain couples TRBV9 to TRBJ2-3, with TRBD2 matching 12 bases. This CDR3 has 18 residues. Germline CDR1 reads SGDLS; CDR2 reads YYNGEE. V was pared by 5 bases and J by 0 bases, with 10 bases of the junction left unmatched. The CDR3 nucleotides are TGTGCCAGCAGTGGGTTGACTAGCGGGGGCCTCAGCACAGATACGCAGTATTTT. This codes for CASSGLTSGGLSTDTQYF.

The chain recombines TRBV7-8 with TRBJ2-2, with D hard to call. This CDR3 region has 18 residues. Germline values: CDR1 SGHVS, CDR2 FQNEAQ. V was cut by 0 bases and J by 5 bases, with 19 bases left in between. The CDR3 is CASSLALSYAFRTGELFF. The CDR3 DNA reads as TGTGCCAGCAGCTTAGCCCTAAGCTACGCCTTTCGGACCGGGGAGCTGTTTTTT.

J is TRBJ2-7 and V is TRBV7-9, with D maybe TRBD1 (5 bases). Germline V lookup: CDR1 SEHNR, CDR2 FQNEAQ (reference sequence). This CDR3 is built from 13 residues. The germline V and J ends were trimmed by 5 bases and 5 bases, with 13 bases remaining between them. CDR3 residues: CASSISGSHEQYF. CDR3 bases: TGTGCCAGCAGCATATCAGGGTCCCACGAGCAGTACTTC.

This clone was observed once. The gene calls are TRBV27 and TRBJ2-7; D is possibly TRBD1 (5 bases). The CDR3 contains 15 residues. Trimming cost V 2 bases and J 3 bases, with 14 bases left between them. Germline loops: CDR1 MNHEY, CDR2 SMNVEV (reference sequence). This CDR3 is CASSLLQGRGYEQYF. The CDR3 DNA follows: TGTGCCAGCAGTTTACTCCAGGGTAGGGGCTACGAGCAGTACTTC.

This clone was picked up a small number of times. The rearrangement links TRBV5-1 to TRBJ1-6; 7 bases map to TRBD1. CDR1 is SGHRS, CDR2 YFSETQ, per germline. J lost 3 bases, V lost 0 bases, and 3 bases had no gene match. CDR3 length: 16 residues. In DNA, the CDR3 is TGCGCCAGCAGCTTGGGACAGGGAATCTATAATTCACCCCTCCACTTT. This codes for CASSLGQGIYNSPLHF.

The chain is built from TRBV29-1 and TRBJ1-2; 10 bases match TRBD1. V trimming: 3 bases; J trimming: 6 bases; junction bases outside the gene matches: 10. The germline V gene has CDR1 SQVTM and CDR2 ANQGSEA. The CDR3 covers 15 residues. The CDR3 sequence is CSVDTTGTGVHGYTF. DNA for the CDR3: TGCAGCGTTGATACGACCGGGACAGGGGTTCATGGCTACACCTTC.

J is TRBJ2-7 and V is TRBV30; tentatively, D is TRBD1 or TRBD2 (5 bases each). The germline V gene has CDR1 GTSNPN and CDR2 SVGIG (reference sequence). The CDR3 sequence is 15 residues long. Trimming shortened V by 0 bases and J by 2 bases, and 14 bases separated the two germline ends. The CDR3 here is CAWSVLRGRTYEQYF. CDR3 in DNA: TGTGCCTGGAGTGTACTACGGGGACGTACCTACGAGCAGTACTTC.

The rearrangement joins TRBV5-4 to TRBJ2-5; 8 nucleotides match TRBD1. From germline, CDR1 is SGHNT and CDR2 YYREEE (reference sequence). The V and J ends lost 2 bases and 1 base, in that order; junction bases with no gene match: 7. This CDR3 contains 16 residues. The CDR3 coding sequence is TGTGCCAGCAGCTTCGGCAGGGGGCCATCCCAAGAGACCCAGTACTTC. This gives the protein CASSFGRGPSQETQYF.

The chain couples TRBV5-1 to TRBJ2-5, with D uncertain. The germline V and J ends were trimmed by 3 bases and 3 bases, with 12 bases remaining between them. Germline CDR1 is SGHRS and CDR2 is YFSETQ. The CDR3 totals 14 residues. The CDR3 bases are TGCGCCAGCAGCTCTCCGGACGCGGAAGAGACCCAGTACTTC. As protein: CASSSPDAEETQYF.

This clone was detected only once. This chain connects TRBV29-1 to TRBJ1-4, with a tentative D call TRBD1 (6 bases). This CDR3 has 14 amino acids. Germline V gene data show CDR1 as SQVTM and CDR2 as ANQGSEA. V gave up 6 bases and J gave up 2 bases, with 13 bases separating them. CDR3 sequence reads: CSVEQGGTNEKLFF. CDR3 sequence (DNA): TGCAGCGTCGAACAGGGAGGGACTAATGAAAAACTGTTTTTT. Full variable domain (rest looked up from reference TRBV29-1 and TRBJ1-4): SAVISQKPSRDICQRGTSLTIQCQVDSQVTMMFWYRQQPGQSLTLIATANQGSEATYESGFVIDKFPISRPNLTFSTLTVSNMSPEDSSIYLCSVEQGGTNEKLFFGSGTQLSVL.

In this sample, this clone turned up a few times. The rearrangement links TRBV10-3 to TRBJ2-1; 7 bases align to TRBD2. The CDR3 spans 17 residues. Unmatched junction bases numbered 13, after V lost 8 bases and J lost 0 bases. The germline CDR1 and CDR2 sequences are ENHRY and SYGVKD. The CDR3 reads CAISPSELASSYNEQFF. CDR3 bases: TGTGCCATCTCCCCCTCCGAACTAGCGAGCTCCTACAATGAGCAGTTCTTC.

In this sample, this clone turned up a few times. The chain has TRBV7-2 and TRBJ1-5; D unclear. The CDR3 has 14 amino acids. Looked up from germline, CDR1 is SGHTA and CDR2 is FQGNSA. With 5 bases removed from V and 6 bases from J, the gap between germline ends came to 14 bases. As DNA, the CDR3 is TGTGCCAGCAGCCGTACGGTGATGGGTCAGCCCCAGCATTTT. Translation: CASSRTVMGQPQHF.

The chain employs TRBV4-3 and TRBJ1-1, with 8 bases identical to TRBD1. The germline V gene encodes CDR1 LGHNA and CDR2 YSLEER. This CDR3 contains 20 residues. V gave up 0 bases and J gave up 0 bases; unmatched junction bases: 15. In DNA, the CDR3 is TGCGCCAGCAGCCAAGATACTGGGGGGACAGGCTATCTTATGAACACTGAAGCTTTCTTT. It encodes CASSQDTGGTGYLMNTEAFF.

This clone was counted only a few times. Written as DNA, the CDR3 is TGCGCCAGCAGTCAATCGGGCAGGGCCTTCTCTGGAAACACCATATATTTT. Residues: CASSQSGRAFSGNTIYF. The chain employs TRBV23-1 and TRBJ1-3; weak D call: TRBD1 (5 bases). TRBV23-1 is assigned to the ORF class and has an uncertain function. CDR3 length equals 17 residues. Trimming removed 0 bases at V and 0 bases at J, with 12 bases between.

The V and J genes are TRBV27 and TRBJ1-1; perhaps TRBD1 as D (5 bases). With 2 bases removed from V and 0 bases from J, the gap between germline ends came to 10 bases. The CDR3 sequence is 15 residues long. The V gene's germline CDR1 is MNHEY and CDR2 SMNVEV (reference sequence). The CDR3 DNA reads as TGTGCCAGCAGTTTAGAGGGGCGGTTGAACACTGAAGCTTTCTTT. This sequence encodes CASSLEGRLNTEAFF.

The V gene is TRBV29-1, the J gene TRBJ1-5; unclear D gene. This CDR3 is built from 12 residues. Trimming took 4 bases from V and 0 from J, leaving 4 bases between them. Germline CDR1 reads SQVTM; CDR2 reads ANQGSEA. The CDR3 region is CSVAGSNQPQHF. Here the CDR3 DNA reads TGCAGCGTTGCGGGTAGCAATCAGCCCCAGCATTTT.

This clone was recorded only once. This rearrangement joins TRBV29-1 to TRBJ1-1; possible D gene TRBD1, 5 bases. Germline V gives CDR1 SQVTM, CDR2 ANQGSEA. There are 11 residues in the CDR3. The V end lost 5 bases, the J end lost 5 bases, and 9 bases lay between the germline ends. Here the CDR3 DNA reads TGCAGCGTTTCCAGGGAAACTGAAGCTTTCTTT. This translates into CSVSRETEAFF.

This chain links TRBV7-2 with TRBJ2-2; 10 bases are a match to TRBD1. In germline, CDR1 is SGHTA, CDR2 FQGNSA. The CDR3 totals 16 residues. V dropped 0 bases and J dropped 5; count of bases not matched to a gene: 3. The CDR3, as DNA: TGTGCCAGCAGCTTAGCCCGGACAGGGGGAACCGGGGAGCTGTTTTTT. It yields the protein CASSLARTGGTGELFF.

Points on this clone: Germline and junction disagree at one end, which may indicate a read error. The genes are TRBV30 and TRBJ2-7, with a weak D call TRBD1 (6 bases). This CDR3 comprises 12 residues. CDR1 and CDR2 from the germline V gene are GTSNPN and SVGIG (reference sequence). CDR3 sequence reads: CAWSPRGQRKDF. The CDR3 nucleotides are TGTGCCTGGAGCCCTAGAGGACAGAGGAAGGACTTC.

The chain is built from TRBV29-1 and TRBJ1-2; D gene ambiguous. The CDR3 spans 14 residues. V gave up 3 bases and J gave up 2 bases, with 13 bases separating them. CDR1 and CDR2 (germline): SQVTM, ANQGSEA. The CDR3 region is CSVETIGQNYGYTF. In DNA, the CDR3 is TGCAGCGTTGAGACGATTGGGCAGAACTATGGCTACACCTTC.

The rearrangement links TRBV19 to TRBJ2-2; TRBD2 is a possible D gene (6 bases). This CDR3 has 15 amino acids. Germline V lookup: CDR1 LNHDA, CDR2 SQIVND (reference sequence). The V gene lost 8 bases and the J gene lost 5 bases, with 18 bases spanning the gap. CDR3 sequence reads: CASSPGGSWTGELFF. The CDR3 DNA follows: TGTGCCAGTTCCCCCGGAGGGTCCTGGACCGGGGAGCTGTTTTTT.

This clone has only a few counts. This sequence joins TRBV15 and TRBJ2-3; no firm D call. Per the germline V gene, CDR1 is LNHNV and CDR2 is YYDKDF (reference sequence). V gave up 0 bases and J gave up 2 bases, with 9 bases separating them. The length of the CDR3 is 15 residues. CDR3 residues: CATSREAEFTDTQYF. In DNA form, the CDR3 reads TGTGCCACCAGCAGAGAGGCGGAATTCACAGATACGCAGTATTTT.

In DNA form, the CDR3 reads TGTGCCAGCAGTGCCGGGGGGCCGCCCTACGAGCAGTACTTC. This gives the protein CASSAGGPPYEQYF. The chain links TRBV6-5 to TRBJ2-7; perhaps TRBD2 as D (7 bases). V lost 5 bases and J 2 bases, leaving 13 bases between the germline ends. In germline, CDR1 is MNHEY, CDR2 SVGAGI. The CDR3 totals 14 residues.